The 20 T cell receptor beta chains listed next were all sequenced from one sample in a study of T cells in Graves' hyperthyroidism and ophthalmopathy. Amplification yielded TCR beta CDR3 regions, with RNA transcripts as the source. The TCR CDR3 was amplified in a first-round RT-PCR using the HTBI primer set. One entry per CDR3 protein results from TCRdb running MiXCR on the multiplex PCR reads. The table includes around 600,000 distinct CDR3 sequences, around 15% detected once. Sequenced: blood. The receptors were gathered from a woman aged 45-59 years with Graves' ophthalmopathy.

This clonotype was recorded many times. V and J are TRBV14 and TRBJ2-2, with 9 bases fitting TRBD2. Germline CDR1 and CDR2: SGHDN and FVKESK. After removal of 6 bases from V and 0 bases from J, the junction contained 2 bases not matched to a gene. CDR3 length: 15 amino acids. The CDR3 nucleotides are TGTGCCAGCAGAGCTAGCGGGACGAACACCGGGGAGCTGTTTTTT. This encodes CASRASGTNTGELFF.

At least ten counts were recorded for this clonotype. J is TRBJ2-5 and V is TRBV28, with 10 bases aligning to TRBD2. Trimming at V came to 5 bases and at J to 7 bases, leaving 7 bases not matched to a gene. Germline CDR1 MDHEN, CDR2 SYDVKM. The CDR3 length is 14 residues. CDR3 DNA sequence: TGTGCCAGCAGTGCGACTAGCGGGCGTCGGACCCAGTACTTC. Translation: CASSATSGRRTQYF.

In this sample, this clonotype turned up many times. The genes are TRBV12-3 or TRBV12-4 and TRBJ2-3; D assignment may be TRBD1 or TRBD2 (7 bases each). Trimming left V 3 bases short and J 1 base short, with 20 bases between. The CDR3 loop spans 18 amino acids. The CDR3 DNA sequence: TGTGCCAGCAGTTTTTACGGTGGGGGGGACAGACGCACAGATACGCAGTATTTT. Translated, it gives CASSFYGGGDRRTDTQYF.

The V gene is TRBV6-2 or TRBV6-3, the J gene TRBJ2-1, with 8 bases that match TRBD1. The trim removed 0 bases at V and 6 bases at J, leaving 7 bases unmatched. The CDR3 is 16 amino acids. Looked up from germline, CDR1 is MNHEY and CDR2 is SVGEGT. The CDR3 DNA reads as TGTGCCAGCAGTTACTCGAGGCAGGGGGCAGCCAATGAGCAGTTCTTC. Its protein is CASSYSRQGAANEQFF.

The chain uses TRBV24-1 and TRBJ2-1; 12 nucleotides align to TRBD2. CDR3 length equals 13 residues. From germline, CDR1 is KGHDR and CDR2 SFDVKD. After removal of 7 bases from V and 9 bases from J, the junction contained 3 bases not matched to a gene. The CDR3 nucleotides are TGTGCCACCAGGACTAGCGGGAGTAGTGAGCAGTTCTTC. Translating it yields CATRTSGSSEQFF.

This clonotype was seen a few times. The V gene is TRBV5-1, the J gene TRBJ2-7; D possibly corresponds to TRBD2 (5 bases). The J call is uncertain, as TRBJ2-1 better fits the DNA end. Germline V gene sequence: CDR1 SGHRS, CDR2 YFSETQ. CDR3 length: 13 residues. In DNA form, the CDR3 reads TGCGCCAGCAGCTTGGGGGCTAGCTACGAGCAGTTCTTC. This translates into CASSLGASYEQFF.

The chain carries TRBV7-9 and TRBJ2-1; 8 bases are a match to TRBD2. The germline V gene has CDR1 SEHNR and CDR2 FQNEAQ (reference sequence). The CDR3 totals 14 residues. V trimming: 1 base; J trimming: 14 bases; junction bases outside the gene matches: 10. In DNA, the CDR3 is TGTGCCAGCAGCTTAGGGGGTAGCGGGACGGTCGAGTTCTTC. It yields the protein CASSLGGSGTVEFF.

This clonotype was observed many times. J is TRBJ2-7 and V is TRBV28; perhaps TRBD2 as D (7 bases). Trimming removed 3 bases at V and 5 bases at J, with 14 bases between. CDR1 is MDHEN and CDR2 is SYDVKM in the germline V gene. The CDR3 consists of 14 residues. In DNA, the CDR3 is TGTGCCAGCAGTTTGGGGGGGGCTATCCACGAGCAGTACTTC. Protein product: CASSLGGAIHEQYF.

This clonotype was recorded at least ten times. The chain combines TRBV12-3 or TRBV12-4 with TRBJ1-4, with 10 bases that match TRBD1. With 3 bases clipped from V and 0 bases from J, the junction kept 4 bases outside the gene matches. The CDR3 has 17 amino acids. The CDR3 reads CASSFSGTGATNEKLFF. Here the CDR3 DNA reads TGTGCCAGCAGTTTTAGCGGGACAGGGGCAACTAATGAAAAACTGTTTTTT.

At least ten counts were recorded for this clonotype. The V and J genes are TRBV20-1 and TRBJ2-3, with 10 bases that match TRBD2. CDR1 is DFQATT, CDR2 SNEGSKA, per germline (reference sequence). Unmatched junction bases numbered 4, after V lost 5 bases and J lost 2 bases. The CDR3 spans 14 residues. CDR3 residues: CSAASGSHTDTQYF. The CDR3, as DNA: TGCAGTGCTGCTAGCGGGAGCCACACAGATACGCAGTATTTT.

This clonotype was seen a handful of times. The V call is TRBV12-3 or TRBV12-4, the J call TRBJ2-7, with D possibly being TRBD1 (6 bases). The germline V and J ends were trimmed by 6 bases and 7 bases, with 19 bases remaining between them. CDR3 length: 14 residues. The CDR3 coding sequence is TGTGCCAGCAGCCCGTTACAGGGTAAATCGGAGCAGTACTTC. Amino acids: CASSPLQGKSEQYF.

This clonotype came up many times. This chain connects TRBV11-2 to TRBJ1-6; 9 bases fit TRBD1. The CDR3 extends over 15 amino acids. Losses at the gene ends were 6 bases for V and 9 bases for J; bases not matched to a gene: 9. Germline V CDR1 and CDR2: SGHAT, FQNNGV. CDR3 in DNA: TGTGCCAGCAGGTCTCCGGGACAGGGCGGTTCACCCCTCCACTTT. This codes for CASRSPGQGGSPLHF.

Only a few counts were recorded for this clonotype. The CDR3 bases are TGTGCCAGCAGCCCAACTCGGGGACAGGGTGACTATGGCTACACCTTC. Protein: CASSPTRGQGDYGYTF. The chain couples TRBV7-9 to TRBJ1-2; 9 bases line up with TRBD1. V gave up 5 bases and J gave up 3 bases; unmatched junction bases: 10. Germline V gene sequence: CDR1 SEHNR, CDR2 FQNEAQ (reference sequence). The CDR3 length is 16 residues.

A note on this clonotype: A much larger clone lies one base from this, so it may be a read error. This chain links TRBV11-2 with TRBJ1-5; D unclear. The CDR3 spans 12 residues. Germline V lookup: CDR1 SGHAT, CDR2 FQNNGV. CDR3 in DNA: TGTGCCAACAGCTTAGCGCTGGTGACCCATCATTTT. Translating gives CANSLALVTHHF.

The genes are TRBV9 and TRBJ2-7; D possibly corresponds to TRBD2 (6 bases). V lost 6 bases, J lost 0 bases, and 13 bases lay in between. The CDR3 extends over 14 amino acids. From germline, CDR1 is SGDLS and CDR2 YYNGEE. CDR3 sequence (DNA): TGTGCCAGCACCAAGAGGGAGGACTCCTACGAGCAGTACTTC. Translating gives CASTKREDSYEQYF.

This clonotype was counted ten times or more. V usage is TRBV12-3 or TRBV12-4 and J usage is TRBJ2-5; 14 nucleotides line up with TRBD2. V lost 7 bases to trimming and J lost 5 bases; unmatched junction nucleotides: 6. The CDR3 sequence is 15 residues long. CDR3 nucleotide sequence: TGTGCCAGCAAAATAGGGACTAGCGGGAGCGAGACCCAGTACTTC. As protein: CASKIGTSGSETQYF.

This clonotype has a handful of counts. The chain uses TRBV4-1 and TRBJ1-5; D unclear. The CDR3 extends over 14 amino acids. V was clipped by 5 bases and J by 4 bases, with 12 bases between them. Germline CDR1 is MGHRA and CDR2 is YSYEKL. The CDR3 sequence is CASSNPGTNQPQHF. Written as DNA, the CDR3 is TGCGCCAGCAGCAACCCAGGTACTAATCAGCCCCAGCATTTT.

This clonotype was observed a handful of times. The chain couples TRBV24-1 to TRBJ2-1; possibly TRBD1 or TRBD2 for D (5 bases each). Trimming removed 0 bases at V and 5 bases at J, with 7 bases between. CDR3 length equals 14 residues. Germline CDR1 KGHDR, CDR2 SFDVKD. The CDR3 region has the DNA TGTGCCACCAGTGATTTGTGGGGGAACAATGAGCAGTTCTTC. Its protein product is CATSDLWGNNEQFF.

This clonotype appeared many times. This chain links TRBV28 with TRBJ1-2; no definite D call. The CDR3 loop spans 10 amino acids. The germline V and J ends were trimmed by 7 bases and 4 bases, with 4 bases remaining between them. Germline V CDR1 and CDR2: MDHEN, SYDVKM. The CDR3 nucleotides are TGTGCCAGCAAGCTCTATGGCTACACCTTC. This sequence encodes CASKLYGYTF.

The CDR3: CSAPSRETSGYTF. CDR3 in DNA: TGCAGCGCCCCCTCACGTGAGACGTCTGGCTACACCTTC. J is TRBJ1-2 and V is TRBV29-1; D unresolved. CDR1 is SQVTM and CDR2 is ANQGSEA in the germline V gene. This CDR3 comprises 13 residues. V was clipped by 7 bases and J by 7 bases, with 19 bases between them.